A single sample is the source of the 27 T cell receptor beta chains below, sequenced in a study of blood T cell repertoires in COVID-19. Measured with immunoSEQ multiplex PCR; TCRdb has only the in-frame clones, and not every one. The profile shows around 220,000 clones, about 90% of them singletons. Sequenced material: PBMCs or T cells enriched from blood (not recorded which). These receptors all come from a woman between 50 and 59 years old with acute COVID-19.

The sample holds one count of this clone. V gene TRBV7-7 combines with J gene TRBJ2-1; TRBD2 aligns across 16 bases. CDR1 is SSHAT and CDR2 is FNYEAQ in the germline V gene (reference sequence). This CDR3 has 16 residues. The V segment lost 5 bases and the J segment 8 bases; nucleotides outside the gene matches: 6. CDR3 in amino acids: CASSVGTSGRADEQFF. The DNA of the CDR3 is TGTGCCAGCAGCGTGGGGACTAGCGGGAGGGCCGATGAGCAGTTCTTC.

The J gene is TRBJ2-1, the V gene TRBV18; no clear D. This CDR3 has 14 residues. Germline lookup yields CDR1 KGHSH and CDR2 LQKENI. V lost 3 bases and J lost 7, with 13 bases in between. The CDR3 region has the DNA TGTGCCAGCTCACCGAGAGACCTACTAAATGAGCAGTTCTTC. Translated, it gives CASSPRDLLNEQFF.

The V and J genes are TRBV6-5 and TRBJ2-7, with 10 positions matching TRBD1. From germline, CDR1 is MNHEY and CDR2 SVGAGI. The CDR3 length is 15 residues. V shed 5 bases, J shed 3 bases, and the junction held 7 bases outside the gene matches. Here the CDR3 DNA reads TGTGCCAGCAGTAAAACCGGACAGGGGGTCTACGAGCAGTACTTC. It encodes CASSKTGQGVYEQYF.

This clone was observed at least ten times. The chain has TRBV6-5 and TRBJ2-3; no firm D call. Trimming removed 4 bases at V and 7 bases at J, with 9 bases between. The CDR3 totals 12 residues. CDR1 MNHEY and CDR2 SVGAGI come from the germline V gene. This CDR3 is CASSSTANTQYF. CDR3 DNA: TGTGCCAGCAGTTCCACTGCAAATACGCAGTATTTT.

This clone was seen more than once but under ten times. This chain links TRBV28 with TRBJ1-6; tentatively, D is TRBD1 (5 bases). This CDR3 is built from 13 residues. From germline, CDR1 is MDHEN and CDR2 SYDVKM. The V gene lost 5 bases and the J gene lost 13 bases, with 15 bases spanning the gap. The CDR3 sequence is CASSATTVFPLHF. The CDR3 DNA reads TGTGCCAGCAGTGCTACGACAGTTTTTCCCCTCCACTTT.

The V call is TRBV19, the J call TRBJ2-7, with D perhaps TRBD2 (5 bases). In germline, CDR1 is LNHDA, CDR2 SQIVND (reference sequence). The CDR3 is 14 amino acids. V gave up 1 base and J gave up 5 bases, with 12 bases separating them. CDR3 region: CASSIGETYNEQYF. As DNA, the CDR3 is TGTGCCAGTAGTATAGGGGAGACGTACAACGAGCAGTACTTC.

This chain links TRBV24-1 with TRBJ2-7, with D unresolved. V gave up 1 base and J gave up 7 bases, with 4 bases separating them. The germline gives CDR1 KGHDR, CDR2 SFDVKD. CDR3 length equals 11 residues. CDR3 region: CATSDLREQYF. The DNA for the CDR3 is TGTGCCACCAGTGATTTACGGGAGCAGTACTTC.

The gene calls are TRBV11-3 and TRBJ2-7, with TRBD2 matching over 8 bases. The V gene end was trimmed by 3 bases and the J gene end by 4 bases; junction bases not matched to a gene: 8. The CDR3 extends over 15 amino acids. Germline V gene data show CDR1 as SGHNT and CDR2 as YENEEA. The chain's CDR3 is CASSFSGGGSYEQYF. CDR3 in DNA: TGTGCCAGCAGCTTTTCCGGCGGGGGGAGTTACGAGCAGTACTTC.

This clone has only one observation. The chain is built from TRBV7-9 and TRBJ1-2, with 7 bases aligning to TRBD1. With 3 bases clipped from V and 6 bases from J, the junction kept 13 bases outside the gene matches. Germline loops: CDR1 SEHNR, CDR2 FQNEAQ (reference sequence). The length of the CDR3 is 16 residues. This CDR3 is CASSFLPRGGRNGYTF. DNA for the CDR3: TGTGCCAGCAGCTTCCTGCCCCGAGGGGGCCGGAATGGCTACACCTTC.

The CDR3 bases are TGTGCCAGCAGTTCCCTGGACTGGCAAGAGACCCAGTACTTC. It is translated as CASSSLDWQETQYF. The chain joins TRBV28 to TRBJ2-5; the D gene is possibly TRBD2 (5 bases). The CDR3 has 14 residues. Trimming pared 4 bases from V and 2 bases from J, leaving 11 bases between. CDR1 is MDHEN, CDR2 SYDVKM, per germline.

This clone was recorded once. J is TRBJ2-7 and V is TRBV9; 7 bases are a match to TRBD1. V lost 1 base, J lost 4 bases, and 8 bases stayed unmatched. The CDR3 sequence is 15 residues long. CDR1 is SGDLS, CDR2 YYNGEE, per germline. CDR3 region: CASSVTGTAVYEQYF. For the CDR3, the DNA is TGTGCCAGCAGCGTAACCGGGACAGCGGTTTACGAGCAGTACTTC.

The rearrangement joins TRBV5-1 to TRBJ2-7, with a tentative D call TRBD2 (5 bases). The germline V gene encodes CDR1 SGHRS and CDR2 YFSETQ. CDR3 length equals 14 residues. The V gene lost 0 bases and the J gene lost 3 bases, with 10 bases spanning the gap. CDR3 coding DNA: TGCGCCAGCAGCTTGGATCGGGAATACTACGAGCAGTACTTC. The encoded protein is CASSLDREYYEQYF.

The chain is built from TRBV5-4 and TRBJ1-1; D gene unclear. The CDR3 runs 16 residues. Germline values: CDR1 SGHNT, CDR2 YYREEE (reference sequence). V was trimmed by 0 bases and J by 0 bases, leaving 12 bases between them. The CDR3 bases are TGTGCCAGCAGCTTGGGTGGTGCGTTATTGAACACTGAAGCTTTCTTT. As protein: CASSLGGALLNTEAFF.

The chain uses TRBV28 and TRBJ2-3; TRBD2 agrees at 7 bases. This CDR3 has 16 amino acids. Germline V gene lookup returns CDR1 MDHEN and CDR2 SYDVKM. V lost 2 bases and J lost 0; bases outside the gene matches: 5. CDR3 sequence: CASSLGGSGSTDTQYF. CDR3 sequence (DNA): TGTGCCAGCAGTTTAGGGGGTAGCGGGAGCACAGATACGCAGTATTTT.

The chain joins TRBV25-1 to TRBJ1-4; D is uncertain. Per germline, CDR1 MGHDK and CDR2 SYGVNS. The ends were cut back, 3 bases at V and 3 bases at J, with 11 bases in the middle. This CDR3 has 15 amino acids. The CDR3 protein is CASSDPRVANEKLFF. The CDR3 DNA sequence: TGTGCCAGCAGTGATCCCCGGGTGGCTAATGAAAAACTGTTTTTT.

CDR3 nucleotides: TGTGCCAGCAGCGTAGTCGGGACTAGCGCTTCCTACGAGCAGTACTTC. It codes for CASSVVGTSASYEQYF. This chain uses TRBV9 with TRBJ2-7; TRBD2 aligns across 10 bases. With 0 bases clipped from V and 1 base from J, the junction kept 4 bases outside the gene matches. The germline gives CDR1 SGDLS, CDR2 YYNGEE. The CDR3 consists of 16 residues.

The chain carries TRBV7-9 and TRBJ2-5; maybe TRBD1 (5 bases). Trimming left V 4 bases short and J 5 bases short, with 14 bases between. The CDR3 sequence is 14 residues long. CDR1 SEHNR and CDR2 FQNEAQ come from the germline V gene (reference sequence). The CDR3 coding sequence is TGTGCCAGCAGCTCATCAGGGTCCGGCGAGACCCAGTACTTC. This gives the protein CASSSSGSGETQYF.

V gene TRBV27 combines with J gene TRBJ2-7; tentatively, D is TRBD2 (5 bases). Germline CDR1 reads MNHEY; CDR2 reads SMNVEV (reference sequence). Trimming took 5 bases from V and 3 from J, leaving 14 bases between them. CDR3 size: 14 residues. CDR3 amino acids: CASSPLGGVYEQYF. The CDR3 nucleotides are TGTGCCAGCAGTCCCCTTGGAGGTGTCTACGAGCAGTACTTC.

The chain's CDR3 is CASSTDGTGSIGNTIYF. The CDR3 DNA is TGTGCCAGCTCAACTGACGGGACAGGTTCGATTGGAAACACCATATATTTT. This chain links TRBV28 with TRBJ1-3; 8 nucleotides match TRBD1. Germline V gene sequence: CDR1 MDHEN, CDR2 SYDVKM. The ends lost 8 bases at V and 3 bases at J; junction bases unmatched: 15. CDR3 length equals 17 residues.

The chain employs TRBV19 and TRBJ2-1, with 9 bases lining up with TRBD2. CDR1 and CDR2 from the germline V gene are LNHDA and SQIVND (reference sequence). After removal of 6 bases from V and 12 bases from J, the junction contained 12 bases not matched to a gene. CDR3 size: 14 residues. The CDR3 reads CASSPNGLAPGQFF. The CDR3 DNA follows: TGTGCCAGTAGCCCCAATGGACTAGCGCCGGGGCAGTTCTTC. The complete variable domain, with remaining parts taken from reference TRBV19 and TRBJ2-1, reads DGGITQSPKYLFRKEGQNVTLSCEQNLNHDAMYWYRQDPGQGLRLIYYSQIVNDFQKGDIAEGYSVSREKKESFPLTVTSAQKNPTAFYLCASSPNGLAPGQFFGPGTRLTVL.

The count of this clone is one. The rearrangement joins TRBV11-2 to TRBJ2-3; D gene ambiguous. V lost 8 bases, J lost 1 base, and 16 bases lay in between. The CDR3 is made up of 15 amino acids. Germline CDR1 reads SGHAT; CDR2 reads FQNNGV. The CDR3 DNA is TGTGCCAGCGGTAAGTCGGAGCTGCGCACAGATACGCAGTATTTT. Its translation is CASGKSELRTDTQYF.

This chain joins TRBV5-6 and TRBJ2-7; TRBD1 aligns across 7 bases. Germline V gene sequence: CDR1 SGHDT, CDR2 YYEEEE. The CDR3 length is 14 residues. V gave up 6 bases and J gave up 2 bases; unmatched junction bases: 8. CDR3 amino acids: CASKGSGTAYEQYF. CDR3 nucleotides: TGTGCCAGCAAAGGTTCCGGGACAGCCTACGAGCAGTACTTC.

This clone was observed a single time. The chain joins TRBV7-9 to TRBJ1-2; D gene unclear. This CDR3 has 17 residues. The V end was cut by 1 base, the J end by 2 bases, with 17 bases between. CDR1 is SEHNR, CDR2 FQNEAQ, per germline (reference sequence). The CDR3 region is CASSLGVLGASNYGYTF. The CDR3 DNA follows: TGTGCCAGCAGCTTAGGGGTACTCGGAGCTTCCAACTATGGCTACACCTTC.

The V and J genes are TRBV18 and TRBJ2-1; D unresolved. V shed 3 bases and J shed 7 bases, with 4 bases lying between them. The CDR3 extends over 11 amino acids. Germline V gives CDR1 KGHSH, CDR2 LQKENI. The CDR3 is CASSPENEQFF. The CDR3 nucleotides are TGTGCCAGCTCACCGGAGAATGAGCAGTTCTTC.

The chain recombines TRBV19 with TRBJ2-7; 7 bases are shared with TRBD2. The germline CDR1 and CDR2 sequences are LNHDA and SQIVND (reference sequence). V lost 3 bases to trimming and J lost 2 bases; unmatched junction nucleotides: 4. The CDR3 totals 14 residues. The CDR3 DNA reads TGTGCCAGTAGTATGGGCGGGAGCGCCTACGAGCAGTACTTC. Amino acids: CASSMGGSAYEQYF.

The chain carries TRBV18 and TRBJ2-3; 11 bases line up with TRBD2. V was clipped by 3 bases and J by 2 bases; unmatched bases: 7. This CDR3 has 17 amino acids. The germline V gene has CDR1 KGHSH and CDR2 LQKENI. Here the CDR3 reads CASSPPASGGYTDTQYF. CDR3 bases: TGTGCCAGCTCACCCCCCGCTAGCGGGGGGTACACAGATACGCAGTATTTT.

V and J are TRBV3-1 (or the pseudogene TRBV3-2) and TRBJ2-5; 9 bases are a match to TRBD2. V gave up 5 bases and J gave up 2 bases; unmatched junction bases: 3. The germline gives CDR1 LGHDT, CDR2 YNNKEL (reference sequence). CDR3 size: 14 residues. The CDR3 bases are TGTGCCAGCAGCTTAACTAGCGGGCAAGAGACCCAGTACTTC. It translates to CASSLTSGQETQYF.